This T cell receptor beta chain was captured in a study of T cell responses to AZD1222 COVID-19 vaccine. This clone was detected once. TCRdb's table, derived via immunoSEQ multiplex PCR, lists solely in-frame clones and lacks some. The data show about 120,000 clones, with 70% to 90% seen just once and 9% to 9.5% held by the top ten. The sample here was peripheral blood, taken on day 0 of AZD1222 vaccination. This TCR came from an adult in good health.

In nucleotides, the CDR3 is TGTGCCAGCAGATACAGGGCACAATCACCCCTCCACTTT. Encoded protein: CASRYRAQSPLHF. The J gene is TRBJ1-6, the V gene TRBV6-2 or TRBV6-3; perhaps TRBD1 as D (6 bases). Trimming cost V 6 bases and J 10 bases, with 13 bases left between them. From germline, CDR1 is MNHEY and CDR2 SVGEGT. This CDR3 is built from 13 residues.